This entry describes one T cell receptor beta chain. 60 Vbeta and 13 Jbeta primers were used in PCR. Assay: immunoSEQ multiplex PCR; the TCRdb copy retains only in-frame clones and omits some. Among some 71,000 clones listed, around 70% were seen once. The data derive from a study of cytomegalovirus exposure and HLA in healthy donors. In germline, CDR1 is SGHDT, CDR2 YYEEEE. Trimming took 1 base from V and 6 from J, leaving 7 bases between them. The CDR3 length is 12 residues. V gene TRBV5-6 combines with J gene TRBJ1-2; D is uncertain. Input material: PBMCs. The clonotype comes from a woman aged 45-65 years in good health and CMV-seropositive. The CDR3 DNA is TGTGCCAGCAGCTTGCAGGAAAATGGCTACACCTTC. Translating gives CASSLQENGYTF.